One and the same sample provided the 3 T cell receptor beta chains below, sequenced in a study of blood T cells in healthy people across ages (dated by TCRdb to 2014 to 2015). Library preparation was by 5' RACE. Data came from an Illumina HiSeq 2500. A second PCR of 7 to 11 cycles was run with a J-beta primer mix and a sample-barcoded 5' primer. The public reads were reanalyzed by TCRdb: fastp trimming at Q25, MiXCR alignment, in-frame beta chains only. Each CDR3 protein gets just one entry, which takes the most common genes and DNA from the rows behind it. Within this sample are 1.2 million to 1.5 million distinct CDR3 sequences, with approximately 38% of them counted one time only. Approximately 7.9% of the sample rests with the top ten. Sequencing was performed on blood. All receptors derive from a woman under 30 in good health.

The chain couples TRBV3-1 to TRBJ2-1, with D maybe TRBD2 (5 bases). V lost 3 bases, J lost 7 bases, and 13 bases lay in between. The CDR3 runs 14 residues. Germline V CDR1 and CDR2: LGHDT, YNNKEL (reference sequence). CDR3 DNA: TGTGCCAGCAGCCAGACTTTGATAGCGAATGAGCAGTTCTTC. This encodes CASSQTLIANEQFF.

The table lists this clonotype with a few counts. The chain carries TRBV25-1 and TRBJ1-1; no firm D call. The V and J ends lost 7 bases and 1 base respectively, with 13 bases between them. The germline CDR1 and CDR2 sequences are MGHDK and SYGVNS. This CDR3 is 14 amino acids long. CDR3 DNA sequence: TGTGCCAGCAATCCCGGACGGGAGAACACTGAAGCTTTCTTT. Its translation is CASNPGRENTEAFF.

This clonotype was picked up a small number of times. This sequence joins TRBV12-5 and TRBJ2-3; 7 nucleotides match TRBD2. After removal of 7 bases from V and 1 base from J, the junction contained 5 bases not matched to a gene. Germline V lookup: CDR1 LGHNT, CDR2 FRNRAP. CDR3 length equals 14 residues. In nucleotides, the CDR3 is TGTGCTAGTGCTCCTAGCGGACGCACAGATACGCAGTATTTT. This sequence encodes CASAPSGRTDTQYF.